These T cell receptor beta chains were read from a single sample in a study of shared clonotypes between healthy human individuals. Produced via immunoSEQ multiplex PCR; TCRdb's table is partial and in-frame only. Here the sample spans around 450,000 clones, 75% to 85% being singletons. The sample taken for sequencing was PBMCs. All receptors derive from a woman aged 40 to 49 in good health. Some clones in this sample may be carry-over from other donors' samples. The CDR3 runs from the conserved cysteine through the conserved F or W. The D gene is left open where the match is weak. Not every row has a clone size; where given, it reads once, few, many or a size class.

size	V	J	D	CDR3	DNA
.	TRBV5-1	TRBJ2-7	TRBD1	CASKGAGFYEQYF	TGCGCCAGCAAGGGGGCCGGTTTCTACGAGCAGTACTTC
.	TRBV2	TRBJ2-7	.	CASRAGADYEQYF	TGTGCCAGCAGGGCCGGGGCCGACTACGAGCAGTACTTC
.	TRBV5-1	TRBJ2-3	TRBD2	CASSLTSGAYSSQYF	TGCGCCAGCAGCTTAACTAGCGGGGCCTACTCTTCGCAGTATTTT
.	TRBV10-1	TRBJ2-1	.	CASSESVGLTYNEQFF	TGCGCCAGCAGTGAGTCCGTCGGTTTAACCTACAATGAGCAGTTCTTC
once	TRBV7-2	TRBJ1-2	.	CTSSPALTGGRGYTF	TGTACCAGCAGCCCAGCGTTAACGGGTGGTCGTGGCTACACCTTC
.	TRBV4-2	TRBJ1-3	TRBD1	CASSRKGQDSGNTIYF	TGTGCCAGCAGCCGTAAGGGACAGGACTCTGGAAACACCATATATTTT
.	TRBV5-1	TRBJ2-2	.	CASSYNRNTGELFF	TGCGCCAGCAGCTATAACAGGAACACCGGGGAGCTGTTTTTT
once	TRBV2	TRBJ1-1	.	CASSALGHPTEAFF	TGTGCCAGCAGTGCTTTGGGACACCCCACTGAAGCTTTCTTT
.	TRBV15	TRBJ2-3	.	CATSRPGSDTQYF	TGTGCCACCAGCAGACCAGGGTCCGATACGCAGTATTTT
.	TRBV6-1	TRBJ2-7	TRBD1	CASSRGTGVSEQYF	TGTGCCAGCAGTCGCGGGACAGGTGTCTCCGAGCAGTACTTC
.	TRBV30	TRBJ2-7	TRBD2	CAWSLADEQYF	TGTGCCTGGAGCCTAGCGGACGAGCAGTACTTC
.	TRBV27	TRBJ2-6	TRBD1	CASSRRTGLSGANVLTF	TGTGCCAGCTCACGTCGGACAGGGCTCTCTGGGGCCAACGTCCTGACTTTC
once	TRBV7-8	TRBJ2-7	.	CASSFEVSYEQYF	TGTGCCAGCAGCTTTGAAGTCTCCTACGAGCAGTACTTC
.	TRBV11-2	TRBJ2-7	TRBD2	CASSWGASGNYEQYF	TGTGCCAGCAGCTGGGGGGCTAGCGGGAACTACGAGCAGTACTTC
.	TRBV7-9	TRBJ2-5	TRBD2	CASSLVASGRETQYF	TGTGCCAGCAGCTTAGTGGCTAGCGGTCGGGAGACCCAGTACTTC
.	TRBV30	TRBJ1-1	TRBD1	CASDRVRTEAFF	TGTGCCTCGGACAGGGTCCGAACTGAAGCTTTCTTT
.	TRBV9	TRBJ2-3	.	CASSVGLAADTQYF	TGTGCCAGCAGCGTAGGGCTAGCTGCAGATACGCAGTATTTT
.	TRBV18	TRBJ2-1	.	CASSQAGMRNEQFF	TGTGCCAGCTCACAGGCAGGGATGAGGAATGAGCAGTTCTTC
.	TRBV10-3	TRBJ2-7	TRBD2	CATRPAGGVYEQYF	TGTGCCACCCGCCCAGCTGGGGGGGTCTACGAGCAGTACTTC
.	TRBV9	TRBJ2-3	TRBD2	CASSVDPPTSGYTDTQYF	TGTGCCAGCAGCGTAGATCCCCCGACTAGCGGGTACACAGATACGCAGTATTTT
.	TRBV14	TRBJ2-6	.	CASSQLMDSSGANVLTF	TGTGCCAGCAGCCAATTAATGGATTCCTCTGGGGCCAACGTCCTGACTTTC
.	TRBV6-4	TRBJ2-3	TRBD2	CASKPAGDTDTQYF	TGTGCCAGCAAACCAGCGGGAGACACAGATACGCAGTATTTT
.	TRBV25-1	TRBJ2-7	TRBD2	CASSDGAGGSYEQYF	TGTGCCAGCAGTGATGGAGCGGGAGGGTCCTACGAGCAGTACTTC
once	TRBV4-2	TRBJ2-1	TRBD2	CASSQGLAGPYNEQFF	TGTGCCAGCAGCCAAGGACTAGCGGGACCTTACAATGAGCAGTTCTTC
.	TRBV4-2	TRBJ1-5	.	CASSQAGRYNQPQHF	TGTGCCAGCAGCCAAGCGGGCAGGTACAATCAGCCCCAGCATTTT
.	TRBV7-8	TRBJ2-1	TRBD2	CASSLPRLAGGPSYNEQFF	TGTGCCAGCAGCCTTCCACGACTAGCGGGAGGCCCATCCTACAATGAGCAGTTCTTC
.	TRBV15	TRBJ1-5	.	CATSRDRVGNQPQHF	TGTGCCACCAGCAGAGACAGGGTAGGCAATCAGCCCCAGCATTTT
few	TRBV4-1	TRBJ2-7	TRBD1	CASSLRQGENYEQYF	TGCGCCAGCAGCCTGAGACAGGGGGAGAACTACGAGCAGTACTTC
.	TRBV7-3	TRBJ1-1	.	CASSVSGDTEAFF	TGTGCCAGCAGCGTCTCAGGGGACACTGAAGCTTTCTTT
.	TRBV19	TRBJ1-1	.	CASSIEGGRYAEAFF	TGTGCCAGTAGTATAGAGGGGGGGCGTTACGCTGAAGCTTTCTTT
few	TRBV30	TRBJ1-6	TRBD1	CAARDRENSPLHF	TGTGCCGCCCGGGACAGAGAAAATTCACCCCTCCACTTT
.	TRBV6-1	TRBJ2-2	.	CASSEAEPNTGELFF	TGTGCCAGCAGTGAGGCGGAACCGAACACCGGGGAGCTGTTTTTT
many	TRBV13	TRBJ1-1	.	CASSLVRKNGAFF	TGTGCCAGCAGCTTAGTCCGGAAGAATGGGGCTTTCTTT
.	TRBV5-5	TRBJ2-3	.	CASSFFDSTDTQYF	TGTGCCAGCAGCTTCTTCGATAGCACAGATACGCAGTATTTT
once	TRBV6-5	TRBJ2-7	.	CASRATEGPYEQYF	TGTGCCAGCAGAGCTACAGAAGGTCCCTACGAGCAGTACTTC
.	TRBV4-3	TRBJ2-3	.	CASSPSGDTQYF	TGCGCCAGCAGCCCTTCCGGGGATACGCAGTATTTT
.	TRBV11-3	TRBJ2-2	TRBD1	CASSQGVGGELFF	TGTGCCAGCAGCCAGGGGGTTGGCGGGGAGCTGTTTTTT
.	TRBV10-3	TRBJ1-1	.	CAISESADRAAFF	TGTGCCATCAGTGAGTCGGCGGACCGGGCGGCTTTCTTT
once	TRBV23-1	TRBJ2-1	TRBD2	CASGPQGTSGGDEQFF	TGCGCCAGCGGCCCTCAAGGGACTAGCGGGGGTGATGAGCAGTTCTTC
.	TRBV4-3	TRBJ2-1	.	CASSQAGWSNEQFF	TGCGCCAGCAGCCAAGCGGGATGGAGCAATGAGCAGTTCTTC
.	TRBV18	TRBJ2-5	TRBD1	CASSLLGQAQETQYF	TGTGCCAGCTCACTACTTGGACAGGCCCAAGAGACCCAGTACTTC
.	TRBV7-9	TRBJ1-1	.	CASSLAPGTEAFF	TGTGCCAGCAGCTTAGCCCCGGGGACTGAAGCTTTCTTT
.	TRBV5-1	TRBJ2-3	TRBD2	CASNNRLAGGPGTDTQYF	TGCGCCAGCAACAACCGACTAGCGGGAGGGCCGGGCACAGATACGCAGTATTTT
.	TRBV30	TRBJ1-2	.	CAWKKGRKFYGYTF	TGTGCCTGGAAAAAAGGACGGAAGTTCTATGGCTACACCTTC
.	TRBV4-1	TRBJ1-5	.	CASSHPGNQPQHF	TGCGCCAGCAGCCACCCTGGCAATCAGCCCCAGCATTTT
.	TRBV28	TRBJ1-1	TRBD1	CASSLLRAGGLNTEAFF	TGTGCCAGCAGTCTCCTACGGGCAGGGGGACTGAACACTGAAGCTTTCTTT
once	TRBV28	TRBJ2-1	TRBD2	CASSFPPGLAGSGDNEQFF	TGTGCCAGCAGTTTCCCCCCCGGACTAGCGGGCTCGGGGGACAATGAGCAGTTCTTC
.	TRBV6-6	TRBJ2-1	TRBD2	CAIDTAGGYNEQFF	TGTGCCATAGATACAGCGGGGGGATACAATGAGCAGTTCTTC
.	TRBV6-5	TRBJ1-1	.	CASSYGVRGTEAFF	TGTGCCAGCAGTTATGGGGTGAGAGGGACTGAAGCTTTCTTT
.	TRBV10-3	TRBJ2-5	TRBD2	CAISPSGTQETQYF	TGTGCCATCAGTCCTAGCGGAACCCAAGAGACCCAGTACTTC
.	TRBV7-2	TRBJ2-7	TRBD2	CASSFLAGGSEQYF	TGTGCCAGCAGCTTTCTAGCGGGAGGGTCGGAGCAGTACTTC